This T cell receptor beta chain emerged from a study of human T cells and chemical hapten exposure. This clonotype was counted only a few times. Its antigen is currently unknown. The length of the CDR3 is 15 residues. V lost 3 bases to trimming and J lost 0 bases, with 11 bases between them. Germline assignment: CDR1 MGHRA and CDR2 YSYEKL. Unique molecular identifiers were attached to individual cDNA molecules within the library. TCRdb reprocessed the RACE reads via MiXCR and lists one record per CDR3 protein. There are 75,000 to 95,000 distinct CDR3 sequences in the sample; over 9.5% occur only once, and 3.5% lies in the top ten. Study results and caveats: Significantly more large CDR3 similarity clusters were formed by expanded TCRs than by controls.

Time point described: patch test 1, 2 weeks after DPC sensitization. The treatment denotes: therapeutic diphenylcyclopropenone sensitization with weekly scalp DPC. Specimen: whole blood, collected in connection with sensitization to the hapten diphenylcyclopropenone (DPC). The V gene is TRBV4-1, the J gene TRBJ1-1; D is ambiguous. The source of this sequence is a woman aged 55-70 years with alopecia areata. Some clones in this sample may be carry-over from other donors' samples. CDR3 coding DNA: TGCGCCAGCAGCCATTGGGAACACATGAACACTGAAGCTTTCTTT. Translating gives CASSHWEHMNTEAFF.